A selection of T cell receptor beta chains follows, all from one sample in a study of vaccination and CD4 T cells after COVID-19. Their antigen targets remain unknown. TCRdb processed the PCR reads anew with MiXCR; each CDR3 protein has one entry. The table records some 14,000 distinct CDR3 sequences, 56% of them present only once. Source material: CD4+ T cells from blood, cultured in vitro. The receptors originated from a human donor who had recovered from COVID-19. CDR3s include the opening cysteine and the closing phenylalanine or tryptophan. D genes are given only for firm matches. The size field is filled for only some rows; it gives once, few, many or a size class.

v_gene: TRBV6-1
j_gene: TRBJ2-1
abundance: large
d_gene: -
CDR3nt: TGTGCCAGCACCCGGAATAGCGGAAGCTCCTACAATGAGCAGTTCTTC
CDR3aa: CASTRNSGSSYNEQFF

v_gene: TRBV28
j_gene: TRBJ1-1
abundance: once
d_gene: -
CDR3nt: TGTGCCAGCAGTCTTAACCCCCAATGGGGTGAAGCTTTCTTT
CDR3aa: CASSLNPQWGEAFF

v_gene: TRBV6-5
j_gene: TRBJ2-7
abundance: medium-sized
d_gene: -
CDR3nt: TGTGCCAGCAGTTACGCTTCTAGCTATGGGCAGTACTTC
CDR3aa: CASSYASSYGQYF

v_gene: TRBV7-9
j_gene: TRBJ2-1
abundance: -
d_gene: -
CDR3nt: TGTGCCAGCAGCTTAATCGGTCGCTCGCTAGAGCAGTTCTTC
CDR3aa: CASSLIGRSLEQFF

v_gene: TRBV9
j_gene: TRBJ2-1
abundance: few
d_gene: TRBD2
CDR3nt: TGTGCCAGCAGCCCCCGGACTAGCGGGAGCAATGAGCAGTTCTTC
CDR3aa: CASSPRTSGSNEQFF

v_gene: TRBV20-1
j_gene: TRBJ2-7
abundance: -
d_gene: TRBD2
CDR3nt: TGCAGTGCTAGAGCCCTAGCGGAGGTGGGATACGAGCAGTACTTC
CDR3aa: CSARALAEVGYEQYF

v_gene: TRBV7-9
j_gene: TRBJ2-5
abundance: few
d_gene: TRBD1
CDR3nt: TGTGCCAGCAGCCCTAACCGACAGGGCTCGGAGACCCAGTACTTC
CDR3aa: CASSPNRQGSETQYF

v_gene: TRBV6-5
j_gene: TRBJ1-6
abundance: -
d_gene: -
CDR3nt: TGTACCAGCAGTTACTCGGGGCAGGACAATTCACCCCTCCACTTT
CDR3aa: CTSSYSGQDNSPLHF

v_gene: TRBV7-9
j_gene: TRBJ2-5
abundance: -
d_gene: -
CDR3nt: TGTGCCAGCAGCTTCAACTACGGAAATTCAAAACAAGAGACCCAGTACTTC
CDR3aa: CASSFNYGNSKQETQYF

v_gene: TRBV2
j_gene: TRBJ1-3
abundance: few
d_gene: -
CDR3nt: TGTGCCAGCAGCCGAGCCGTGCAGGGTGGCACCATATATTTT
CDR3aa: CASSRAVQGGTIYF

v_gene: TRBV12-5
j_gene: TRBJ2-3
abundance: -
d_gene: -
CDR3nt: TGTGCTAGTGGTTTGGGCGGAGGAGATACGCAGTATTTT
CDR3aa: CASGLGGGDTQYF

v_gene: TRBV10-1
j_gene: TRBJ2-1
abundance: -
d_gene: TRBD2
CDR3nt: TGCGCCAGCAGTGAGTCGGCCGGGAGGGTGGCCTACAATGAGCAGTTCTTC
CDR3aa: CASSESAGRVAYNEQFF

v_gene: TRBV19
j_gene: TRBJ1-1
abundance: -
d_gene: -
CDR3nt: TGTGCCAGTTTGGACAGACAGAGGACTGAAGCTTTCTTT
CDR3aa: CASLDRQRTEAFF

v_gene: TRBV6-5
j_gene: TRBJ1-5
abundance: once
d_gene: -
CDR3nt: TGTGCCAGCAGTTACACGGTGATCAATCAGCCCCAGCATTTT
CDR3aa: CASSYTVINQPQHF

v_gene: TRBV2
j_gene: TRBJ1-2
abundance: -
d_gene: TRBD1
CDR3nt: TGCGTCGGACAGGGAGTTAACTATGGCTACACCTTC
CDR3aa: CVGQGVNYGYTF

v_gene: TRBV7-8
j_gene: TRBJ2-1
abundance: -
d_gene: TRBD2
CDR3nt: TGTGCCAGCAGCCAATTTTCTAGCGGGAGGCGGAATGAGCAGTTCTTC
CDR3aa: CASSQFSSGRRNEQFF

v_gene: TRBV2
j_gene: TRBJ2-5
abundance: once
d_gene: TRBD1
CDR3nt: TGTGCCAGCAAAAGAAACACAGGGGGCCAGGAGACCCAGTACTTC
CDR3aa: CASKRNTGGQETQYF

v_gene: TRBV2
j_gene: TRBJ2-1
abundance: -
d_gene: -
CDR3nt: TGTGCCAGCAGGGATTACAATGAGCAGTTCTTC
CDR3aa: CASRDYNEQFF

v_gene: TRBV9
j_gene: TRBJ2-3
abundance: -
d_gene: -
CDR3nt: TGTGCCAGCAGCGTAGGAAGCAGCACAGATACGCAGTATTTT
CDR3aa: CASSVGSSTDTQYF

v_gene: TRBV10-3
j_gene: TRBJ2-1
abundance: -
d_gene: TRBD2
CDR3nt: TGTGCCATTCAAGCGGGAACCGCCTACAATGAGCAGTTCTTC
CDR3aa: CAIQAGTAYNEQFF

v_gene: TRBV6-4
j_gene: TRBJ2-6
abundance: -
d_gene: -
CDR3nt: TGTGCCAGCAGTAACACACAGACTGGGGCCAACGTCCTGACTTTC
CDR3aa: CASSNTQTGANVLTF

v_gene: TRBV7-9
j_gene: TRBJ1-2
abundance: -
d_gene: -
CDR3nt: TGTGCCAGCAGCCTTACAGAAGACTATGGCTACACCTTC
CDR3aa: CASSLTEDYGYTF

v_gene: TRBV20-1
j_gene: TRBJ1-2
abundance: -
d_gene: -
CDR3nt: TGCAGTGCTAGAGATAGGAAGGGGGGCAACTATGGCTACACCTTC
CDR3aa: CSARDRKGGNYGYTF

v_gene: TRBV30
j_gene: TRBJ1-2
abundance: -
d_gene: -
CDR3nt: TGTGCCTGGAGTCAGGAGAACTATGGCTACACCTTC
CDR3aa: CAWSQENYGYTF

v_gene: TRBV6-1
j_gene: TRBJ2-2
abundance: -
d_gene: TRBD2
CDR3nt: TGTGCCAGCAGCCCCGGGAGGGTCGCCGGGGAGCTGTTTTTT
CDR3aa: CASSPGRVAGELFF

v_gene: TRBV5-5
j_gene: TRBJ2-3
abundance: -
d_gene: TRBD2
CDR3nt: TGTGCCAGCAGCTACCGACTAGCGGCAAGCACAGATACGCAGTATTTT
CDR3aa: CASSYRLAASTDTQYF

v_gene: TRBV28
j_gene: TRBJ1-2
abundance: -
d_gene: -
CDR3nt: TGTGCCAGCAGCCCGGATGGCCATTATGGCTACACCTTC
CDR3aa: CASSPDGHYGYTF

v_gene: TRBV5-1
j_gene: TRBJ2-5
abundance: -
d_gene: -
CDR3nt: TGCGCCAGCAGCTTGGATACAGGGCCACAAGAGACCCAGTACTTC
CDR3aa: CASSLDTGPQETQYF

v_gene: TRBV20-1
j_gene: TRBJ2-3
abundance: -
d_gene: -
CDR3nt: TGCAGTGCTAGCGTCGGACTGTTCACAGATACGCAGTATTTT
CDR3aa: CSASVGLFTDTQYF

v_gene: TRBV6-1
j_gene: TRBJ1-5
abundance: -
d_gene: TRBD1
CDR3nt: TGTGCCAGCACACAGGGGGATCAGCCCCAGCATTTT
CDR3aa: CASTQGDQPQHF

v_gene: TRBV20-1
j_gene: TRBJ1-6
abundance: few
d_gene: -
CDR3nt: TGCAGTGTCCCGGACCGGGGAATCTCCTATAATTCACCCCTCCACTTT
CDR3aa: CSVPDRGISYNSPLHF

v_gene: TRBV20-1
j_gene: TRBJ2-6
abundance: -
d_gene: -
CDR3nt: TGCAGTGCTAGAGTCACTGGGGCCAACGTCCTGACTTTC
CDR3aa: CSARVTGANVLTF

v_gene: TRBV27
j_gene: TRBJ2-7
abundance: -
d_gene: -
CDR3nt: TGTGCCAGCAGTCCGGACAACTCCTACGAGCAGTACTTC
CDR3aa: CASSPDNSYEQYF

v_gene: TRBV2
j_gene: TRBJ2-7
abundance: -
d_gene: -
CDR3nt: TGTGCCAGCACCCTCGAGTGGGGGGGCGGGAGAGCGTCCTACGAGCAGTACTTC
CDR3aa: CASTLEWGGGRASYEQYF

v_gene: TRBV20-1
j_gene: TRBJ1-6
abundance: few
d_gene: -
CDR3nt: TGCAGTGCTAGACGCCCGGGACTGATCAATTCACCCCTCCACTTT
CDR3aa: CSARRPGLINSPLHF

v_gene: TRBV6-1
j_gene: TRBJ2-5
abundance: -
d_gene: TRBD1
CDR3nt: TGTGCCAGCAGTGGGGACAGACAAGAGACCCAGTACTTC
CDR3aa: CASSGDRQETQYF

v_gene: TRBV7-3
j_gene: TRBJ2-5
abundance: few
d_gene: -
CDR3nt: TGTGCCAGCAGCCTCGGACCCTCAGAGACCCAGTACTTC
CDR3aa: CASSLGPSETQYF

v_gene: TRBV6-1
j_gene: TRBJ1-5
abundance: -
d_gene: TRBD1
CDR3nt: TGTGCCAGCAGTGCGGACAGGGAGGATCAGCCCCAGCATTTT
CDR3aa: CASSADREDQPQHF

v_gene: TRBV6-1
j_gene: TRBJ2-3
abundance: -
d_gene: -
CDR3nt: TGTGCCAGCAGTGAAGCTGGGGGGTTCACAGATACGCAGTATTTT
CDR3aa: CASSEAGGFTDTQYF

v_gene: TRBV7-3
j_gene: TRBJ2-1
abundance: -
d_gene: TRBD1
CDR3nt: TGTGCCAGCAGCTTACGCAGGGGGAATGAGCAGTTCTTC
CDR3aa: CASSLRRGNEQFF

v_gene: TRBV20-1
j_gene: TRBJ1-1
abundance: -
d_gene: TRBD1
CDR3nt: TGCAGTGCTAGAGATTTAGGACAGGGGGCGGTAAACACTGAAGCTTTCTTT
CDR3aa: CSARDLGQGAVNTEAFF

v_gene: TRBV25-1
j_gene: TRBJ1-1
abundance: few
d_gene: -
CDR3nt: TGTGCCAGCAGTGTCCCAGGGGTAGGGAACACTGAAGCTTTCTTT
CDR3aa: CASSVPGVGNTEAFF

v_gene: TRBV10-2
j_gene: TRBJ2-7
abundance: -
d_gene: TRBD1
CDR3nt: TGCGCCAGTAAGACAGGGGCAGTCTCCTACGAGCAGTACTTC
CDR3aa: CASKTGAVSYEQYF

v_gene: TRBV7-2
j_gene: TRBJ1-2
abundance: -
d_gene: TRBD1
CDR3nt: TGTGCCAGCAGCTTTCAGGGGGCAGGCTATGGCTACACCTTC
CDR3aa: CASSFQGAGYGYTF

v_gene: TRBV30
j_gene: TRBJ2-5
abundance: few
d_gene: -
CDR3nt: TGTGCCTGCTCCAGCGGCCCCAGGGAGACCCAGTACTTC
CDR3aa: CACSSGPRETQYF

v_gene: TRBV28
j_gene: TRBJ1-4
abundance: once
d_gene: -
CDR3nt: TGTGCCAGCCACGACCTGGGGCGCGGACTGTTTTTT
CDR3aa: CASHDLGRGLFF

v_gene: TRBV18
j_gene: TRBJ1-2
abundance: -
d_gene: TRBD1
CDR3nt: TGTGCCAGCTCACCGAGACAGGGGGCTGGCTACACCTTC
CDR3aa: CASSPRQGAGYTF

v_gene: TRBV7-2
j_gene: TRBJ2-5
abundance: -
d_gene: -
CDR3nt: TGTGCCAGCAGCTTAAGGAGGGGTGGAGAGACCCAGTACTTC
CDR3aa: CASSLRRGGETQYF

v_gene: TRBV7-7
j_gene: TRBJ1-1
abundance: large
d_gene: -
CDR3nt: TGTGCCAGCGACCCCCTGGGCACTGAAGCTTTCTTT
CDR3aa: CASDPLGTEAFF

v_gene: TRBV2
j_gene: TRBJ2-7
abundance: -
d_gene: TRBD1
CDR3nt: TGTGCCAGCAGTCCTAGGACAGGGGATTACGAGCAGTACTTC
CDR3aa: CASSPRTGDYEQYF

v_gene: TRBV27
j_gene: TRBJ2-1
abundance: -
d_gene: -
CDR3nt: TGTGCCAGCAGTTTGTCTGCGGGCGATGAGCAGTTCTTC
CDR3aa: CASSLSAGDEQFF

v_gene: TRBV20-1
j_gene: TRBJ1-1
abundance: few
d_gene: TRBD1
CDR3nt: TGCAGTCCCGGACAGGGCAGCAACACTGAAGCTTTCTTT
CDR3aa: CSPGQGSNTEAFF